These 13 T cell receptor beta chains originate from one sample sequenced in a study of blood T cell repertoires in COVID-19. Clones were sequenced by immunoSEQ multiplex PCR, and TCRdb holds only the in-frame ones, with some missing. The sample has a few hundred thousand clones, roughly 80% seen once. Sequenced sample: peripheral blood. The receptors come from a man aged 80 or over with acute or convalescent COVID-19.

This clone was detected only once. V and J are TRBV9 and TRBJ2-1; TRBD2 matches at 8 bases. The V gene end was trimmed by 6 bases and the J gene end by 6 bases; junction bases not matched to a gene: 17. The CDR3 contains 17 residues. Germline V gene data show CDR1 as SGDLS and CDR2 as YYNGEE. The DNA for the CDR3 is TGTGCCAGCATCACTCTGTTGGGGCTAGCGGGCCTCAATGAGCAGTTCTTC. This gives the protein CASITLLGLAGLNEQFF.

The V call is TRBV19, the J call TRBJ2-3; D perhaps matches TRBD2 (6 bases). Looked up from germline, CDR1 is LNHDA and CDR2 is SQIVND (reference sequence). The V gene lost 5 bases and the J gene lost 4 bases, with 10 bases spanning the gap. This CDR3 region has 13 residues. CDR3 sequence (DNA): TGTGCCAGTAGTCCACTAGCCCCAGATACGCAGTATTTT. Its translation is CASSPLAPDTQYF.

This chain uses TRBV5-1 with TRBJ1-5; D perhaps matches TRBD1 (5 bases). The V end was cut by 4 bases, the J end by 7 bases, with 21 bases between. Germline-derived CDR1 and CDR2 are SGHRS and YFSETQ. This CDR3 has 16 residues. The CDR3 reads CASSPDGPGRGQPQHF. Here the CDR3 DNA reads TGCGCCAGCAGCCCGGACGGGCCCGGGAGGGGACAGCCCCAGCATTTT.

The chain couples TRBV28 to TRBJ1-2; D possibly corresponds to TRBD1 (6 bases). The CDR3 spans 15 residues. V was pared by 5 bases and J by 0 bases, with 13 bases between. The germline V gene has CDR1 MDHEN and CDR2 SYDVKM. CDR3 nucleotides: TGTGCCAGCAGTCCTGGGGGCAGAACTAACTATGGCTACACCTTC. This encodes CASSPGGRTNYGYTF.

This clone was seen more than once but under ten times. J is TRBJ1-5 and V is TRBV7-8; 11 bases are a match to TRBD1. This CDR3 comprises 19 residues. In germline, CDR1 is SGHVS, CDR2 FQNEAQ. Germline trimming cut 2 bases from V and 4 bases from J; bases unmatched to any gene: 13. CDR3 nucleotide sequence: TGTGCCAGCAGCTTACACTTAAGAACCGGGACAGGGGGGAATCAGCCCCAGCATTTT. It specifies CASSLHLRTGTGGNQPQHF.

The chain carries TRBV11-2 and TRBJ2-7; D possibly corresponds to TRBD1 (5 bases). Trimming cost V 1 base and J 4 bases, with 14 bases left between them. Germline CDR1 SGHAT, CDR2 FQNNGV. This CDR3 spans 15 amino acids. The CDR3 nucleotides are TGTGCCAGCAGCTTAGGAAGGGGCGCGAGATACGAGCAGTACTTC. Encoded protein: CASSLGRGARYEQYF.

The CDR3 loop is CASSPPGTAYEQYF. The CDR3 DNA sequence: TGTGCCAGCAGCCCCCCTGGGACAGCGTACGAGCAGTACTTC. The chain carries TRBV28 and TRBJ2-7, with 7 bases lining up with TRBD1. J lost 4 bases, V lost 6 bases, and 9 bases had no gene match. This CDR3 is built from 14 residues. Germline V CDR1 and CDR2: MDHEN, SYDVKM.

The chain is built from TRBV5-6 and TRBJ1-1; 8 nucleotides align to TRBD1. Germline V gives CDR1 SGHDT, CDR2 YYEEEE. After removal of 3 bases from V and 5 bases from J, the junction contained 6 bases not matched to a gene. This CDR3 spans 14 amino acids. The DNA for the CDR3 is TGTGCCAGCAGCTCCCCGACAGGGGTGACTGAAGCTTTCTTT. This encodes CASSSPTGVTEAFF.

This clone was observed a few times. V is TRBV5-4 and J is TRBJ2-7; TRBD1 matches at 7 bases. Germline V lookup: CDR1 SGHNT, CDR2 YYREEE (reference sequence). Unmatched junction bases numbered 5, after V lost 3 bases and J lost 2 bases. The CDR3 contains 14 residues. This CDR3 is CASSSNRGAYEQYF. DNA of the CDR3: TGTGCCAGCAGCTCAAACAGGGGAGCCTACGAGCAGTACTTC. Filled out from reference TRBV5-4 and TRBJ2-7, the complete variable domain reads ETGVTQSPTHLIKTRGQQVTLRCSSQSGHNTVSWYQQALGQGPQFIFQYYREEENGRGNFPPRFSGLQFPNYSSELNVNALELDDSALYLCASSSNRGAYEQYFGPGTRLTVT.

CDR3 in amino acids: CASSPKGAGTAGANVLTF. The DNA for the CDR3 is TGTGCCAGCAGCCCTAAGGGGGCAGGGACGGCTGGGGCCAACGTCCTGACTTTC. V and J are TRBV2 and TRBJ2-6, with TRBD1 matching over 7 bases. The CDR3 sequence is 18 residues long. The junction had 13 bases not matched to a gene; V was cut back by 6 bases and J by 2 bases. The germline V gene has CDR1 SNHLY and CDR2 FYNNEI.

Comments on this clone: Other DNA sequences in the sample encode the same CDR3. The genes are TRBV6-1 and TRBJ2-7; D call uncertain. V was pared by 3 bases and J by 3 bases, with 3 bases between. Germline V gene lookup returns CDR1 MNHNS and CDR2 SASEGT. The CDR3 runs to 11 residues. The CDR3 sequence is CASSDLYEQYF. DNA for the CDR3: TGTGCCAGCAGTGATCTCTACGAGCAGTACTTC.

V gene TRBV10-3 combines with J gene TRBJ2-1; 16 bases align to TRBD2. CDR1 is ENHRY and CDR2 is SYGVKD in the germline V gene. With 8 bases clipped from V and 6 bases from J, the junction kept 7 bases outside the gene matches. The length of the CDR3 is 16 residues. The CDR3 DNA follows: TGTGCCATCGGGACTAGCGGGAGGGCTGTAAGCAATGAGCAGTTCTTC. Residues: CAIGTSGRAVSNEQFF.

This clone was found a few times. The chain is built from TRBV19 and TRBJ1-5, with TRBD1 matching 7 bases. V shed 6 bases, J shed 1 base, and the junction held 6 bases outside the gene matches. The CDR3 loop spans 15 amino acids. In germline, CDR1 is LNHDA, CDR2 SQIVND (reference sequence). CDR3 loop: CASRDRSPSNQPQHF. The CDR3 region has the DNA TGTGCCAGTAGGGACAGGAGTCCGAGCAATCAGCCCCAGCATTTT.